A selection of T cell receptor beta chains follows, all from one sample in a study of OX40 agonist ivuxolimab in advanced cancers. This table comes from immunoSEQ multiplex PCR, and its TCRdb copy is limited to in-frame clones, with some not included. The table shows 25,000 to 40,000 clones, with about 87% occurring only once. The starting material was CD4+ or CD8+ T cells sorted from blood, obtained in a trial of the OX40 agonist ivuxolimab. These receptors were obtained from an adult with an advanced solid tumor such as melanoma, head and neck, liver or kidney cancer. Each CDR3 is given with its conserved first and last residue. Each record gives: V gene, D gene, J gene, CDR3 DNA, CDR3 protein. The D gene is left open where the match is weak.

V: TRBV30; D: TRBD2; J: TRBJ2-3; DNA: TGTGCCTGGAGTCTGGGACTAGGGTCAGATACGCAGTATTTT; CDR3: CAWSLGLGSDTQYF
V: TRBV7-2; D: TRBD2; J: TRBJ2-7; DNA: TGTGCCAGCAGCCCGGGACTAGCGGGAGCCCGCTCCTACGAGCAGTACTTC; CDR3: CASSPGLAGARSYEQYF
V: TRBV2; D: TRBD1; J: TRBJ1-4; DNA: TGTGCCAGCAGTGACCTCGGCCGGACAGGACCACCGGGGACAACTAATGAAAAACTGTTTTTT; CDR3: CASSDLGRTGPPGTTNEKLFF
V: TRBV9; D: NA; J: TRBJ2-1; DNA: TGTGCCAGCAGCGTAGAAGGAGGGCCCTACAATGAGCAGTTCTTC; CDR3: CASSVEGGPYNEQFF
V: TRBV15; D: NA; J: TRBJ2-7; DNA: TGTGCCACCGGGGTGCACAGTCTAAGGGAGCAGTACTTC; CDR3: CATGVHSLREQYF
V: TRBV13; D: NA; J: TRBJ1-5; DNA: TGTGCCAGCAGCTTAGGCCGGGGGGTTAATCAGCCCCAGCATTTT; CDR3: CASSLGRGVNQPQHF
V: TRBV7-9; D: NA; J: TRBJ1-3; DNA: TGTGCCAGCAGGACCCCTAGGAGGGATTACTCTGGAAACACCATATATTTT; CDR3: CASRTPRRDYSGNTIYF
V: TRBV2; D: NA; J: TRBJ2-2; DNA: TGTGCCAGCAGCGTAGTGGCGGGGGAGCTGTTTTTT; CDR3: CASSVVAGELFF
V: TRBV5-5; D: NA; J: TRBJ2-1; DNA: TGTGCCAGCAGCTTTCCCCCATTAGGGGTCTACAATGAGCAGTTCTTC; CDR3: CASSFPPLGVYNEQFF
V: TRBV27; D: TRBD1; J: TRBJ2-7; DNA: TGTGCCAGCAGTTTATCCTCGGGACAGGGGGTTTGGTACGAGCAGTACTTC; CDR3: CASSLSSGQGVWYEQYF
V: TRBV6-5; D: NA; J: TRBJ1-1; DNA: TGTGCCAGCAGTTCGTGGGGGACTGAAGCTTTCTTT; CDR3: CASSSWGTEAFF
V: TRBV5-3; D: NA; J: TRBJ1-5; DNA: TGTGCCAGCAGCACAGGGTTCAAGCAGCCCCAGCATTTT; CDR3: CASSTGFKQPQHF
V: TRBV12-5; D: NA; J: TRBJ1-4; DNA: TGTGCTAGTGGTTTGGGTATCTTTGCAACTAATGAAAAACTGTTTTTT; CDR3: CASGLGIFATNEKLFF
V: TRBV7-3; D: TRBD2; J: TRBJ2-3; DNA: TGTGCCAGCAGCTTGGCGTTGACTAGCGGGAGGGGGACAGATACGCAGTATTTT; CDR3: CASSLALTSGRGTDTQYF